This TCR beta chain was sequenced during a study of Ad26.COV2.S vaccination and SARS-CoV-2 variants. In the case of this clone: The target antigen is unknown.

Trimming removed 2 bases at V and 0 bases at J, with 11 bases between. CDR3 size: 16 residues. Germline V gene data show CDR1 as MNHNS and CDR2 as SASEGT. Study conclusions and caveats: Recipients of vaccine and of placebo showed similar breadth of their non-spike TCR repertoires. After vaccination, reports described spike-specific CD8+ and CD4+ T cell responses as showing substantial breadth. From the TCR breadth and depth analyses, total T cell responses may have been underestimated.

Treatment described: over 15 received Ad26.COV2.S at low or high dose, single or two shots; about 5 received placebo; per-sample allocation not given. Day 63 after the first injection of vaccine or placebo was the sampling time. Sequencing used immunoSEQ multiplex PCR; TCRdb keeps in-frame clones, though not all of them. Of approximately 280,000 clones listed, around 87% were seen once; the top ten hold approximately 3.4%. Source: peripheral blood, taken in a trial of Ad26.COV2.S vaccine versus placebo. The J gene is TRBJ1-5, the V gene TRBV6-1, with D possibly matching TRBD1 (5 bases). This sequence originates from a person aged 18-60 years who received the Ad26.COV2.S COVID-19 vaccine or a placebo. CDR3 in DNA: TGTGCCAGCAGTGAATCCAGGGCCATTAGCAATCAGCCCCAGCATTTT. Residues: CASSESRAISNQPQHF.